The 30 T cell receptor beta chains given below trace back to one sample, sequenced in a study of shared clonotypes between healthy human individuals. As defined, naive CD8 cells were CD45RO-negative and positively selected for CCR7, with terminally differentiated effector memory CD45RA+ cells excluded. Clones were read by immunoSEQ multiplex PCR, and TCRdb kept only the in-frame ones, dropping some. The table lists over 750,000 clones, 90% to 97% of them singletons, with less than 0.25% in the top ten. Material for sequencing was naive CD8+ T cells sorted from blood. The receptors were gathered from a man aged 30-40 years in good health.

The V and J genes are TRBV14 and TRBJ2-3, with 7 bases aligning to TRBD2. J gave up 0 bases and V 3 bases, and 9 bases lay outside the gene matches. CDR3 length equals 17 residues. CDR1 is SGHDN, CDR2 FVKESK, per germline. CDR3 nucleotides: TGTGCCAGCAGCCACCAGCGGGGCGGGGATAGCACAGATACGCAGTATTTT. This encodes CASSHQRGGDSTDTQYF.

The chain joins TRBV7-9 to TRBJ1-4; 9 bases are shared with TRBD1. The CDR3 covers 15 residues. Germline trimming cut 4 bases from V and 4 bases from J; bases unmatched to any gene: 4. Germline lookup yields CDR1 SEHNR and CDR2 FQNEAQ (reference sequence). The CDR3 region is CASSSPTGGNEKLFF. The CDR3 nucleotides read TGTGCCAGCAGCTCACCGACAGGGGGTAATGAAAAACTGTTTTTT.

A single count supports this clone. The gene calls are TRBV7-2 and TRBJ2-1; possibly TRBD2 for D (5 bases). This CDR3 has 13 amino acids. Trimming removed 5 bases from V and 3 bases from J, with 8 bases in between. The V gene's germline CDR1 is SGHTA and CDR2 FQGNSA. CDR3 nucleotides: TGTGCCAGCAGCAACCGGGACTACAATGAGCAGTTCTTC. Residues: CASSNRDYNEQFF.

The V and J genes are TRBV27 and TRBJ2-7; possible D gene TRBD2, 5 bases. The V end lost 3 bases, the J end lost 7 bases, and 19 bases lay between the germline ends. Germline CDR1 MNHEY, CDR2 SMNVEV (reference sequence). The CDR3 length is 15 residues. The CDR3 sequence is CASSLLGTPTREQYF. The CDR3 coding sequence is TGTGCCAGCAGTTTGTTGGGAACCCCCACTAGGGAGCAGTACTTC.

The rearrangement uses TRBV2 and TRBJ2-7; 9 nucleotides agree with TRBD2. Germline V gene data show CDR1 as SNHLY and CDR2 as FYNNEI. V was clipped by 2 bases and J by 13 bases; unmatched bases: 21. The CDR3 contains 17 residues. The CDR3 coding sequence is TGTGCCAGCAGTGAAATGTGGCGGGAGGGCCCTCCCCGGGGAGCATACTTC. The encoded protein is CASSEMWREGPPRGAYF. Filled out from reference TRBV2 and TRBJ2-7, the complete variable domain reads EPEVTQTPSHQVTQMGQEVILRCVPISNHLYFYWYRQILGQKVEFLVSFYNNEISEKSEIFDDQFSVERPDGSNFTLKIRSTKLEDSAMYFCASSEMWREGPPRGAYFGPGTRLTVT.

The chain is built from TRBV6-1 and TRBJ2-7; 8 bases match TRBD1. V gave up 4 bases and J gave up 5 bases; unmatched junction bases: 4. The CDR3 spans 13 residues. Germline CDR1 is MNHNS and CDR2 is SASEGT. The CDR3 sequence: CASSGTGFNEQYF. As DNA, the CDR3 is TGTGCCAGCAGTGGGACAGGGTTTAACGAGCAGTACTTC.

This chain uses TRBV29-1 with TRBJ2-7; 7 nucleotides line up with TRBD1. This CDR3 has 13 amino acids. CDR1 is SQVTM, CDR2 ANQGSEA, per germline. V gave up 5 bases and J gave up 2 bases; unmatched junction bases: 6. As DNA, the CDR3 is TGCAGCGTTCCGGGACAGAATACCTACGAGCAGTACTTC. Protein product: CSVPGQNTYEQYF.

The gene calls are TRBV4-1 and TRBJ2-7; 8 bases agree with TRBD1. The trim removed 5 bases at V and 2 bases at J, leaving 8 bases unmatched. The CDR3 is made up of 15 amino acids. The V gene's germline CDR1 is MGHRA and CDR2 YSYEKL. The CDR3 nucleotides are TGCGCCAGCAGCTTACGGACAGGGAGTGCCTACGAGCAGTACTTC. Translating it yields CASSLRTGSAYEQYF.

This chain uses TRBV7-9 with TRBJ1-3; tentatively, D is TRBD1 (5 bases). Trimming took 4 bases from V and 2 from J, leaving 18 bases between them. CDR3 size: 17 residues. Germline CDR1 SEHNR, CDR2 FQNEAQ (reference sequence). CDR3 protein: CASSSWTTEHTGNTIYF. DNA of the CDR3: TGTGCCAGCAGCTCCTGGACAACAGAGCATACTGGAAACACCATATATTTT.

Details on this clone: Other DNA sequences from this sample encode an identical CDR3 as well. V is TRBV27 and J is TRBJ1-3; D is unresolved. The germline V gene has CDR1 MNHEY and CDR2 SMNVEV (reference sequence). V lost 3 bases and J lost 1, with 7 bases in between. The CDR3 is 14 residues long. As DNA, the CDR3 is TGTGCCAGCAGTTTTGTAGGTTCTGGAAACACCATATATTTT. Amino acids: CASSFVGSGNTIYF.

The genes are TRBV4-1 and TRBJ1-5; perhaps TRBD1 as D (5 bases). The V end was cut by 3 bases, the J end by 5 bases, with 11 bases between. Germline V gene data show CDR1 as MGHRA and CDR2 as YSYEKL. The CDR3 is 14 amino acids. CDR3 sequence (DNA): TGCGCCAGCAGCCATATTGGGGGGTATCAGCCCCAGCATTTT. As protein: CASSHIGGYQPQHF.

This rearrangement joins TRBV7-9 to TRBJ1-4; TRBD1 might be the D (6 bases). V was trimmed by 4 bases and J by 0 bases, leaving 9 bases between them. Germline V gives CDR1 SEHNR, CDR2 FQNEAQ (reference sequence). There are 15 residues in the CDR3. This CDR3 reads CASSSRTATNEKLFF. CDR3 bases: TGTGCCAGCAGCTCACGGACAGCAACTAATGAAAAACTGTTTTTT.

The chain combines TRBV7-8 with TRBJ2-7; TRBD1 agrees at 8 bases. The CDR3 loop spans 14 amino acids. V was clipped by 5 bases and J by 6 bases; unmatched bases: 9. Germline loops: CDR1 SGHVS, CDR2 FQNEAQ. Here the CDR3 reads CASSRDRNGAEQYF. The DNA for the CDR3 is TGTGCCAGCAGCAGGGACAGGAATGGCGCCGAGCAGTACTTC.

This chain connects TRBV4-1 to TRBJ2-7; unclear D gene. Germline lookup yields CDR1 MGHRA and CDR2 YSYEKL. The V gene lost 0 bases and the J gene lost 3 bases, with 6 bases spanning the gap. This CDR3 contains 13 residues. The chain's CDR3 is CASSQEGRYEQYF. The CDR3 region has the DNA TGCGCCAGCAGCCAAGAAGGTCGCTACGAGCAGTACTTC.

This chain's CDR3 is CGAGQYSTEAFF. Here the CDR3 DNA reads TGTGGGGCAGGACAGTATAGCACTGAAGCTTTCTTT. This chain joins TRBV7-9 and TRBJ1-1, with D tentatively TRBD1 (6 bases). Germline loops: CDR1 SEHNR, CDR2 FQNEAQ (reference sequence). This CDR3 region has 12 residues.

This chain connects TRBV4-1 to TRBJ1-2, with TRBD1 matching 7 bases. J was trimmed by 4 bases and V by 0 bases; bases with no gene match: 8. Germline V gives CDR1 MGHRA, CDR2 YSYEKL. CDR3 length equals 16 residues. As DNA, the CDR3 is TGCGCCAGCAGCCAAGAACCCCCTACAGGGGTCTATGGCTACACCTTC. It translates to CASSQEPPTGVYGYTF.

The chain uses TRBV5-1 and TRBJ1-4, with TRBD1 identical over 7 bases. From germline, CDR1 is SGHRS and CDR2 YFSETQ. The CDR3 has 13 amino acids. The V and J ends lost 4 bases and 8 bases, in that order; junction bases with no gene match: 5. CDR3 sequence: CASSVDRDEKLFF. CDR3 sequence (DNA): TGCGCCAGCAGCGTCGACAGGGACGAAAAACTGTTTTTT.

The chain combines TRBV11-2 with TRBJ1-3; 7 bases are a match to TRBD1. The CDR3 spans 17 residues. The germline V gene encodes CDR1 SGHAT and CDR2 FQNNGV. Losses at the gene ends were 6 bases for V and 0 bases for J; bases not matched to a gene: 11. CDR3 protein: CASSSFLDRASGNTIYF. As DNA, the CDR3 is TGTGCCAGCAGTTCTTTTCTTGACAGGGCCTCTGGAAACACCATATATTTT.

The CDR3 DNA reads TGCGCCAGCAGCCAAATCGGGGCCGAAGGCAGATCCTACGAGCAGTACTTC. It translates to CASSQIGAEGRSYEQYF. This chain connects TRBV4-1 to TRBJ2-7; D could derive from TRBD1 or TRBD2 (5 bases each). Between the trimmed V and J ends, which lost 2 bases and 1 base, there was a span of 18 bases. In germline, CDR1 is MGHRA, CDR2 YSYEKL. This CDR3 comprises 17 residues.

The genes are TRBV5-6 and TRBJ1-5; no reliable D call. Trimming shortened V by 4 bases and J by 6 bases, and 14 bases separated the two germline ends. This CDR3 has 14 residues. Per the germline V gene, CDR1 is SGHDT and CDR2 is YYEEEE. The CDR3 nucleotides read TGTGCCAGCAGCGAATCTGGCTATGGTCAGCCCCAGCATTTT. This gives the protein CASSESGYGQPQHF.

This clone was found once. The chain carries TRBV5-1 and TRBJ2-1; TRBD2 is a possible D gene (6 bases). V shed 3 bases and J shed 8 bases, with 27 bases lying between them. The CDR3 contains 18 residues. Germline CDR1 SGHRS, CDR2 YFSETQ. The CDR3 DNA is TGCGCCAGCAGCTCCCCCTCCCCGTTTGGGGGGTTTAGCGATGAGCAGTTCTTC. This encodes CASSSPSPFGGFSDEQFF.

A remark on this clone: This specimen includes other DNA sequences encoding the same CDR3. This chain uses TRBV7-9 with TRBJ1-1; D ambiguous. The V end lost 1 base, the J end lost 0 bases, and 3 bases lay between the germline ends. CDR1 SEHNR and CDR2 FQNEAQ come from the germline V gene (reference sequence). The CDR3 spans 13 residues. CDR3 sequence (DNA): TGTGCCAGCAGCTTAGAAGTGAACACTGAAGCTTTCTTT. Its protein product is CASSLEVNTEAFF.

The rearrangement joins TRBV5-1 to TRBJ1-4, with a tentative D call TRBD1 (5 bases). V shed 3 bases and J shed 8 bases, with 11 bases lying between them. CDR1 is SGHRS, CDR2 YFSETQ, per germline. The CDR3 spans 13 residues. The CDR3 sequence: CASSSAGPEKLFF. The CDR3 region has the DNA TGCGCCAGCAGCTCCGCAGGGCCCGAAAAACTGTTTTTT.

CDR3 protein: CSARAKNSYTF. CDR3 bases: TGCAGTGCTAGAGCCAAGAATAGCTACACCTTC. This rearrangement joins TRBV20-1 to TRBJ1-2, with D uncertain. The germline gives CDR1 DFQATT, CDR2 SNEGSKA (reference sequence). The V gene lost 1 base and the J gene lost 9 bases, with 9 bases spanning the gap. The CDR3 covers 11 residues.

The chain uses TRBV27 and TRBJ2-3; D may be TRBD2 (5 bases). The CDR3 runs 15 residues. The V end lost 3 bases, the J end lost 2 bases, and 12 bases lay between the germline ends. Per the germline V gene, CDR1 is MNHEY and CDR2 is SMNVEV (reference sequence). Here the CDR3 DNA reads TGTGCCAGCAGTTTCGGGGTCTTAAACACAGATACGCAGTATTTT. Encoded protein: CASSFGVLNTDTQYF.

This chain links TRBV9 with TRBJ2-7, with D uncertain. The CDR3 is 15 residues long. Germline V gene lookup returns CDR1 SGDLS and CDR2 YYNGEE. V lost 4 bases, J lost 0 bases, and 14 bases lay in between. The CDR3 here is CASSPSTGDSYEQYF. Written as DNA, the CDR3 is TGTGCCAGCAGCCCCTCTACTGGGGACTCCTACGAGCAGTACTTC. Drawing the rest from reference TRBV9 and TRBJ2-7, the complete variable domain is DSGVTQTPKHLITATGQRVTLRCSPRSGDLSVYWYQQSLDQGLQFLIQYYNGEERAKGNILERFSAQQFPDLHSELNLSSLELGDSALYFCASSPSTGDSYEQYFGPGTRLTVT.

The chain employs TRBV28 and TRBJ2-1; D may correspond to TRBD1 or TRBD2 (5 bases each). V was trimmed by 4 bases and J by 0 bases, leaving 10 bases between them. CDR3 length equals 15 residues. The germline V gene has CDR1 MDHEN and CDR2 SYDVKM. The CDR3 nucleotides read TGTGCCAGCAGTTCGGGGCCAAGCTCCTACAATGAGCAGTTCTTC. It codes for CASSSGPSSYNEQFF.

V gene TRBV9 combines with J gene TRBJ2-5; TRBD2 is a possible D gene (5 bases). The CDR3 length is 16 residues. Trimming pared 3 bases from V and 5 bases from J, leaving 20 bases between. CDR1 is SGDLS and CDR2 is YYNGEE in the germline V gene. The CDR3 loop reads CASSGGKHTGMETQYF. Here the CDR3 DNA reads TGTGCCAGCAGCGGAGGCAAACACACGGGAATGGAGACCCAGTACTTC.

This clone was recorded only once. V and J are TRBV12-5 and TRBJ2-1; TRBD2 agrees at 11 bases. This CDR3 is 16 amino acids long. CDR1 is LGHNT, CDR2 FRNRAP, per germline. V was clipped by 5 bases and J by 2 bases; unmatched bases: 5. The CDR3 DNA is TGTGCTAGTGGTGTTAATAGCGGGAGGGCCTACAATGAGCAGTTCTTC. It is translated as CASGVNSGRAYNEQFF.

This sequence joins TRBV27 and TRBJ2-7, with a possible D match to TRBD2 (5 bases). CDR1 MNHEY and CDR2 SMNVEV come from the germline V gene (reference sequence). The CDR3 loop spans 14 amino acids. Trimming pared 8 bases from V and 2 bases from J, leaving 16 bases between. The CDR3 sequence is CASALGAVAYEQYF. The CDR3 DNA reads TGTGCCAGCGCCTTGGGAGCGGTCGCCTACGAGCAGTACTTC.